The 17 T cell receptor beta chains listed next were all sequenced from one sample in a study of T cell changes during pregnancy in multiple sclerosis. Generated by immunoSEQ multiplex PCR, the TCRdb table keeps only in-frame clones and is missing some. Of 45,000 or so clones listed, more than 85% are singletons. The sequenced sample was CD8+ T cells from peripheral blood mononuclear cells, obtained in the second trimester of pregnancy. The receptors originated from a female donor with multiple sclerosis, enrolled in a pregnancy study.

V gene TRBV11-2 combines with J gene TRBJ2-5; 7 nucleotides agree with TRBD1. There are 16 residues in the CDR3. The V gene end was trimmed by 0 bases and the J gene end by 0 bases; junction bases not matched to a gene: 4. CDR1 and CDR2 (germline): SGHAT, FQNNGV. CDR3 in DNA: TGTGCCAGCAGCTTAGACAAGGGGGCCTACCAAGAGACCCAGTACTTC. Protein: CASSLDKGAYQETQYF.

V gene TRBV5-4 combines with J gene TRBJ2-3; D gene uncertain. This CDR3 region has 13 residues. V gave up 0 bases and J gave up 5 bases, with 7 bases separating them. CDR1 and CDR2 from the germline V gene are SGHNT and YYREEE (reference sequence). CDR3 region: CASSLVPQDTQYF. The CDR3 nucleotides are TGTGCCAGCAGCTTGGTGCCACAAGATACGCAGTATTTT.

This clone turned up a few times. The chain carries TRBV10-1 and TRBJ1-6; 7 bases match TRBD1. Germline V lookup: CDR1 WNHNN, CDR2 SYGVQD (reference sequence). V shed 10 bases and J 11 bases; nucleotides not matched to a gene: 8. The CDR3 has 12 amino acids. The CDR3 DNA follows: TGCGCCACTGGACAGGTCTGGCCACCCCTCCACTTT. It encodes CATGQVWPPLHF.

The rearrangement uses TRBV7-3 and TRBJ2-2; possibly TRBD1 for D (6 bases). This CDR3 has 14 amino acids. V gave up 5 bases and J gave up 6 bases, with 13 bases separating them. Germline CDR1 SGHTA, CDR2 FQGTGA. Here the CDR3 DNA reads TGTGCCAGCAGCCTGACTACAGGGTCCGGGGAGCTGTTTTTT. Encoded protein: CASSLTTGSGELFF.

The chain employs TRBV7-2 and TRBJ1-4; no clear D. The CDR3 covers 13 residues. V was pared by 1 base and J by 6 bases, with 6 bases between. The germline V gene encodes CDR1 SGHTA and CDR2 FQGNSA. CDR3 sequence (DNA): TGTGCCAGCAGCTTAGTATCAGATGAAAAACTGTTTTTT. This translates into CASSLVSDEKLFF.

CDR3 DNA: TGTGCCAGCAGCTTGGCGGGTAAAGTCTCCCCTTCCCTCTATGGCTACACCTTC. Translating gives CASSLAGKVSPSLYGYTF. The chain links TRBV5-6 to TRBJ1-2; D gene unclear. Germline V gene lookup returns CDR1 SGHDT and CDR2 YYEEEE. The CDR3 totals 18 residues. The V gene lost 0 bases and the J gene lost 4 bases, with 22 bases spanning the gap.

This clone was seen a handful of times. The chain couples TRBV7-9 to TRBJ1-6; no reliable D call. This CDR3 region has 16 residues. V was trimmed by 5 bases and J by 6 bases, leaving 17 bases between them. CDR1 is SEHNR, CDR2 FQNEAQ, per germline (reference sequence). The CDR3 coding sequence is TGTGCCAGCAGCCAAACACACAGTTACGGTAATTCACCCCTCCACTTT. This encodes CASSQTHSYGNSPLHF.

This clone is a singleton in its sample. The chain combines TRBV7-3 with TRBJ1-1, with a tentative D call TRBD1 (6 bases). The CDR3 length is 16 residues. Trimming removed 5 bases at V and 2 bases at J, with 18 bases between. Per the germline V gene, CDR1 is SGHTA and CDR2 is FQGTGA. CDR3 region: CASSPGTSASNTEAFF. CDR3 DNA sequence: TGTGCCAGCAGCCCCGGGACATCAGCTTCCAACACTGAAGCTTTCTTT.

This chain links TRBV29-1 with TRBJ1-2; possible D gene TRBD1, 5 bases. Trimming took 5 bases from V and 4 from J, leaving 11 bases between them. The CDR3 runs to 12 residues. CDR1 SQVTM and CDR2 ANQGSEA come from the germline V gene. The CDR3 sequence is CSVPGLSYGYTF. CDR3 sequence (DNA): TGCAGCGTTCCGGGACTGAGCTATGGCTACACCTTC.

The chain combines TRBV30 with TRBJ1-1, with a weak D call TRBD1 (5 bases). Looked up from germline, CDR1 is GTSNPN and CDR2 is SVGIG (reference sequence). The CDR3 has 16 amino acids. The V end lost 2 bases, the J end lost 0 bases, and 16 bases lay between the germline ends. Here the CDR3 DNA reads TGTGCCTGGAGTCTGCAGGGCCGAGGTTTGAACACTGAAGCTTTCTTT. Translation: CAWSLQGRGLNTEAFF.

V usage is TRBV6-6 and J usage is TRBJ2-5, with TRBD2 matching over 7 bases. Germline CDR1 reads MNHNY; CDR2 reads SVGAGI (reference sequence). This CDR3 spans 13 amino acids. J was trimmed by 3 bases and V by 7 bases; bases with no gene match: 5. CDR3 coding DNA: TGTGCCAGCACCTGGGGGGGGGAAGAGACCCAGTACTTC. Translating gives CASTWGGEETQYF.

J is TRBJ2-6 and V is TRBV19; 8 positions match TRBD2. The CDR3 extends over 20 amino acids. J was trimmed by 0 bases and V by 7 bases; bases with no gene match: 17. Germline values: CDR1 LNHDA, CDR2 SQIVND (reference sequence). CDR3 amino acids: CASTGAGGVEPLSGANVLTF. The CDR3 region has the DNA TGTGCCAGTACTGGGGCGGGGGGCGTAGAACCCCTCTCTGGGGCCAACGTCCTGACTTTC.

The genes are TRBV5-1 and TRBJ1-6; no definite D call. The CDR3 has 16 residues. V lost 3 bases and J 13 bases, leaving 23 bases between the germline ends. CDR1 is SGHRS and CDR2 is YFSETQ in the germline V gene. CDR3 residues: CASSSQGWQPTRPLHF. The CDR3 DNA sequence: TGCGCCAGCAGCTCCCAAGGGTGGCAGCCGACTAGGCCCCTCCACTTT.

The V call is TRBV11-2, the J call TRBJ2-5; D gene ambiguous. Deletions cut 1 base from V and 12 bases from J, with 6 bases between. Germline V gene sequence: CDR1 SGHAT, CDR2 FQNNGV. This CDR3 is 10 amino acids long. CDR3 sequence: CASSLVLEYF. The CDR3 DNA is TGTGCCAGCAGCTTAGTACTTGAGTACTTC.

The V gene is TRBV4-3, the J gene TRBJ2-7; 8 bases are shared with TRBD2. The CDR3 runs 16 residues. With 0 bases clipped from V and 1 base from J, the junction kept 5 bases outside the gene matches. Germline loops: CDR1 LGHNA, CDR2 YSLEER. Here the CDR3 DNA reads TGCGCCAGCAGCCAAGATTCAACTAGCGGATCCTACGAGCAGTACTTC. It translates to CASSQDSTSGSYEQYF.

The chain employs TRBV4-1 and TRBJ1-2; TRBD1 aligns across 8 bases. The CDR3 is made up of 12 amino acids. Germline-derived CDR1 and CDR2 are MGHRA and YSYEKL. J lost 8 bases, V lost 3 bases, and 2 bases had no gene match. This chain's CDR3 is CASSHTGGGYTF. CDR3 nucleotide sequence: TGCGCCAGCAGCCACACAGGGGGAGGCTACACCTTC.

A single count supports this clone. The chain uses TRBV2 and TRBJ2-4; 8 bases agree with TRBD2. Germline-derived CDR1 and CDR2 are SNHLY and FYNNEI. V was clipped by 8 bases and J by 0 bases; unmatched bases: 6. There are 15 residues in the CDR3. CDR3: CASHPSGLAKNIQYF. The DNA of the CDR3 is TGTGCCAGCCACCCTAGCGGGCTAGCCAAAAACATTCAGTACTTC.